This record covers a single T cell receptor (beta chain). The antigen is undetermined. The entry originates in a study of CD8 T cells in ankylosing spondylitis. From the 5' RACE reads, TCRdb called clonotypes with MiXCR, one entry per CDR3 protein. Among under 250,000 distinct CDR3 sequences, 32% were seen once, and the ten largest hold 4% to 5.5%. Notes on the study in general: Among TCR beta sequences, a motif of eight highly homologous variants appeared characteristic of ankylosing spondylitis blood.

Sequenced sample: blood, either unsorted or a sorted T cell fraction (not recorded which). The clonotype was recovered from a male donor with ankylosing spondylitis or in good health (not recorded which).

The CDR3, as DNA: TGTGCCAGCAGCCCACATACGTCCAGGCTACACACCTTC. Translation gives CASSPHTSRLHTF. The chain joins TRBV11-2 to TRBJ1-2; no clear D. Trimming stripped 5 bases from V and 12 bases from J, with 19 bases between. The CDR3 runs to 13 residues. The germline V gene encodes CDR1 SGHAT and CDR2 FQNNGV.